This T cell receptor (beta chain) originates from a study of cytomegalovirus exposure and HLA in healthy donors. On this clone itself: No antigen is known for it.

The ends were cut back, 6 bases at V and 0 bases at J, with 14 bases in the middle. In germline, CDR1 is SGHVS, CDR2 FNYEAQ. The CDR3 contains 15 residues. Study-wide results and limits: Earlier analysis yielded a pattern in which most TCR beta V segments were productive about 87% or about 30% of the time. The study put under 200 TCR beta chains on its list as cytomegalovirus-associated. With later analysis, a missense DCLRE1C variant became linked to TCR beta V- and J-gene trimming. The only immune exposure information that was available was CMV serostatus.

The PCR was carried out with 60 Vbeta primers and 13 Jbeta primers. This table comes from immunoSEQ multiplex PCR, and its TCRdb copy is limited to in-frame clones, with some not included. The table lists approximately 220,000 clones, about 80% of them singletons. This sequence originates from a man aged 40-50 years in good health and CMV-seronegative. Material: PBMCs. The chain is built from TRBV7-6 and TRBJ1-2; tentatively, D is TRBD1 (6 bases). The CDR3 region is CASSPGVTANYGYTF. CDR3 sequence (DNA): TGTGCCAGCAGTCCAGGGGTTACAGCTAACTATGGCTACACCTTC. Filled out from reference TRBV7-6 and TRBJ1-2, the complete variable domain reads GAGVSQSPRYKVTKRGQDVALRCDPISGHVSLYWYRQALGQGPEFLTYFNYEAQQDKSGLPNDRFSAERPEGSISTLTIQRTEQRDSAMYRCASSPGVTANYGYTFGSGTRLTVV.